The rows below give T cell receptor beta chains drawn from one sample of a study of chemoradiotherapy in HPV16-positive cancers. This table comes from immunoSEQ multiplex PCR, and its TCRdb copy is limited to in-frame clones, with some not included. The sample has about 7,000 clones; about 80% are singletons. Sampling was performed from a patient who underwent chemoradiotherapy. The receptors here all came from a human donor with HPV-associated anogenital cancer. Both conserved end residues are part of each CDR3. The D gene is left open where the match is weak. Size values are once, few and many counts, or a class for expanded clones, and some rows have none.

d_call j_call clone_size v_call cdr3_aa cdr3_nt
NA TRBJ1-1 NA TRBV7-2 CASSRYRDTEAFF TGTGCCAGCAGCCGTTACAGGGACACTGAAGCTTTCTTT
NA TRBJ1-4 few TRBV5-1 CASSLGTGEKLFF TGCGCCAGCAGCTTGGGGACTGGAGAAAAACTGTTTTTT
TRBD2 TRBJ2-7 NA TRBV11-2 CASSPGLAVYEQYF TGTGCCAGCAGCCCGGGACTAGCGGTCTACGAGCAGTACTTC
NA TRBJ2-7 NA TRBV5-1 CASSFTVTGEQYF TGCGCCAGCAGCTTTACCGTCACGGGCGAGCAGTACTTC
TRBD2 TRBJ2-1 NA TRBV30 CAWRLAGLYNEQFF TGTGCCTGGAGGCTAGCGGGGCTCTACAATGAGCAGTTCTTC
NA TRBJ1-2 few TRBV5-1 CASRLGQGNYGYTF TGCGCCAGCAGACTGGGCCAAGGGAACTATGGCTACACCTTC
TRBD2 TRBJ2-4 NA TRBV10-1 CASSDRGEAKNIQYF TGCGCCAGCAGTGACCGGGGGGAAGCCAAAAACATTCAGTACTTC
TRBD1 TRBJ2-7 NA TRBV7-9 CASSTGGYEQYF TGTGCCAGCAGCACAGGGGGCTACGAGCAGTACTTC
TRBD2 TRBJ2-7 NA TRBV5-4 CASSSHIAGSSYEQYF TGTGCCAGCAGCTCTCATATAGCGGGGAGCTCCTACGAGCAGTACTTC
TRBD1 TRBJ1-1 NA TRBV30 CAWISGQGLSEAFF TGTGCCTGGATCTCCGGACAGGGGCTTTCAGAAGCTTTCTTT
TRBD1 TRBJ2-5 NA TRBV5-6 CASSLGQGAWETQYF TGTGCCAGCAGCTTGGGGCAGGGGGCGTGGGAGACCCAGTACTTC
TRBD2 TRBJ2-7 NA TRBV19 CASSITFGGLAGDEQYF TGTGCCAGTAGTATTACGTTCGGGGGACTAGCGGGAGACGAGCAGTACTTC
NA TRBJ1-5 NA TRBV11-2 CASSLDGGQPQHF TGTGCCAGCAGCTTAGATGGAGGTCAGCCCCAGCATTTT
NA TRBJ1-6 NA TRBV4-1 CASSQEFGELGNSPLHF TGCGCCAGCAGCCAAGAATTCGGGGAGTTGGGAAATTCACCCCTCCACTTT
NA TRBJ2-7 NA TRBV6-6 CASSYSNRNEQYF TGTGCCAGCAGTTACTCGAATCGAAACGAGCAGTACTTC
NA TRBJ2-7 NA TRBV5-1 CASSLSRDEQYF TGCGCCAGCAGCTTGTCGCGCGACGAGCAGTACTTC
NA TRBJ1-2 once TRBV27 CASSLMPFEYGYTF TGTGCCAGCAGTTTGATGCCATTCGAATATGGCTACACCTTC
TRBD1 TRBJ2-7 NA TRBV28 CASSSRGTADSYEQYF TGTGCCAGCAGTTCCCGAGGGACAGCCGACTCCTACGAGCAGTACTTC
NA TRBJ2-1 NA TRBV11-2 CASSVGTAIEQFF TGTGCCAGCAGCGTTGGGACCGCAATTGAGCAGTTCTTC
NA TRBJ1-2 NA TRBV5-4 CASSRGLDGGYTF TGTGCCAGCAGCAGGGGACTTGACGGTGGCTACACCTTC
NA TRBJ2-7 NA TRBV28 CASSGGFAVQYF TGTGCCAGCAGTGGAGGGTTTGCGGTGCAGTACTTC
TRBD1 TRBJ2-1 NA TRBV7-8 CASSAKTGGSYNEQFF TGTGCCAGCAGCGCCAAAACAGGGGGCTCCTACAATGAGCAGTTCTTC